The rows below give T cell receptor beta chains drawn from one sample of a study of T cell changes during pregnancy in multiple sclerosis. Only in-frame clones appear in the TCRdb table, and some are missing; sequencing was by immunoSEQ multiplex PCR. The sample has tens of thousands of clones; 90% to 95% are singletons. This sample comprised peripheral blood, obtained in the third trimester of pregnancy. Source of these receptors: a female donor with multiple sclerosis, enrolled in a pregnancy study. Both conserved end residues are part of each CDR3. A D gene is named only where the DNA matches it firmly. Part of the rows lack a size; the others show once, few, many or a class for expanded clones.

cdr3_aa,cdr3_nt,j_call,clone_size,v_call,d_call
CASSVYRETAVPDTEAFF,TGTGCCAGCAGCGTATACAGGGAGACGGCCGTTCCCGACACTGAAGCTTTCTTT,TRBJ1-1,NA,TRBV13,NA
CASSFRGLTRTDTQYF,TGTGCCAGCAGCTTTAGAGGGCTTACGCGCACAGATACGCAGTATTTT,TRBJ2-3,NA,TRBV5-6,NA
CASSLGQGALGYTF,TGCGCCAGCAGTCTCGGACAGGGGGCGCTTGGCTACACCTTC,TRBJ1-2,NA,TRBV5-1,TRBD1
CASNRGGPNYGYTF,TGCGCCAGCAACCGAGGGGGCCCTAACTATGGCTACACCTTC,TRBJ1-2,NA,TRBV5-1,TRBD1
CASSTRGEQYF,TGTGCCAGCAGTACCCGAGGCGAGCAGTACTTC,TRBJ2-7,NA,TRBV6-6,NA
CASSLTGGEEQYF,TGTGCCAGCAGCTTAACTGGCGGAGAAGAGCAGTACTTC,TRBJ2-7,NA,TRBV7-6,NA
CASSQVGVSYEQYF,TGCGCCAGCAGCCAAGTAGGGGTCTCCTACGAGCAGTACTTC,TRBJ2-7,NA,TRBV4-1,NA
CSVSSGANVLTF,TGCAGCGTGAGCTCTGGGGCCAACGTCCTGACTTTC,TRBJ2-6,NA,TRBV29-1,NA
CASSGTSGYANTGELFF,TGTGCCAGCTCTGGGACTAGCGGATACGCGAACACCGGGGAGCTGTTTTTT,TRBJ2-2,NA,TRBV18,TRBD2
CASRQTGTVRNEQFF,TGTGCCAGTAGACAAACCGGGACAGTCCGTAATGAGCAGTTCTTC,TRBJ2-1,NA,TRBV19,TRBD1
CASKRTDTGELFF,TGTGCCAGCAAGCGGACAGATACCGGGGAGCTGTTTTTT,TRBJ2-2,NA,TRBV2,NA
CASSLGLGQETQYF,TGTGCCAGCAGCCTGGGACTGGGACAAGAGACCCAGTACTTC,TRBJ2-5,NA,TRBV7-7,NA
CASSSTGGGVEQYF,TGTGCCAGTAGTAGCACAGGGGGCGGCGTCGAGCAGTACTTC,TRBJ2-7,NA,TRBV19,TRBD1
CASSLGQTSYNEQFF,TGCGCCAGCAGCTTGGGACAGACCTCCTACAATGAGCAGTTCTTC,TRBJ2-1,NA,TRBV5-1,NA
CASSETSGRRGNEQFF,TGTGCCAGCAGTGAGACTAGCGGGAGACGAGGCAATGAGCAGTTCTTC,TRBJ2-1,NA,TRBV28,TRBD2
CASSLSRTDTQYF,TGTGCCAGCAGCTTGTCCAGGACAGATACGCAGTATTTT,TRBJ2-3,NA,TRBV5-8,NA
CASSTDSYEQYF,TGTGCCAGCAGCACGGACAGCTACGAGCAGTACTTC,TRBJ2-7,once,TRBV5-4,NA
CASNIKGAGYGYTF,TGCGCCAGCAACATTAAGGGGGCTGGGTATGGCTACACCTTC,TRBJ1-2,NA,TRBV10-1,TRBD1
CASSLINEGQGAYEQYF,TGTGCCAGCAGCCTGATCAACGAGGGACAGGGGGCCTACGAGCAGTACTTC,TRBJ2-7,NA,TRBV5-6,TRBD1
CASSLLAGADEQFF,TGTGCCAGCAGTTTGCTAGCGGGAGCCGATGAGCAGTTCTTC,TRBJ2-1,NA,TRBV6-4,TRBD2
CASSVEGENTEAFF,TGTGCCAGCAGCGTAGAGGGGGAGAACACTGAAGCTTTCTTT,TRBJ1-1,NA,TRBV9,NA
CASSRQNTGELFF,TGTGCCAGTAGTAGACAGAACACCGGGGAGCTGTTTTTT,TRBJ2-2,once,TRBV19,NA
CASSQSGRSGELFF,TGTGCCAGCAGCCAGAGCGGCAGGTCCGGGGAGCTGTTTTTT,TRBJ2-2,NA,TRBV7-7,NA
CASSLGLGIGTEAFF,TGTGCCAGCAGCTTAGGCCTCGGGATTGGGACTGAAGCTTTCTTT,TRBJ1-1,NA,TRBV13,NA
CASSLIWAGQPQHF,TGTGCCAGCAGTTTAATCTGGGCGGGGCAGCCCCAGCATTTT,TRBJ1-5,NA,TRBV28,NA
CASRAGGGPQHF,TGTGCCAGCAGGGCCGGGGGTGGGCCCCAGCATTTT,TRBJ1-5,many,TRBV27,NA
CASSRGFAYEQYF,TGTGCCAGTAGTCGCGGCTTCGCCTACGAGCAGTACTTC,TRBJ2-7,NA,TRBV19,NA
CSVVSVNTEAFF,TGCAGCGTTGTATCAGTGAACACTGAAGCTTTCTTT,TRBJ1-1,NA,TRBV29-1,NA